A selection of T cell receptor beta chains follows, all from one sample in a study of human T cells and chemical hapten exposure. TCRdb called the RACE reads again in MiXCR, with one record for every CDR3 protein. The data hold under 130,000 distinct CDR3 sequences, with 8% to 13% observed a single time. Material: whole blood, obtained in connection with sensitization to the hapten diphenylcyclopropenone (DPC). These receptors came from a woman aged 35 to 49 with alopecia areata. Some clones in this sample may be carry-over from other donors' samples. The CDR3 runs from the conserved cysteine through the conserved F or W. The D gene is left open where the match is weak. Where a row states a size, it is once, few, many or the class of an expanded clone; other rows omit it.

d_call j_call v_call clone_size cdr3_aa cdr3_nt
TRBD2 TRBJ2-1 TRBV29-1 . CSVPRLAGGLSSYNEQFF TGCAGCGTTCCCAGACTAGCGGGAGGGTTGAGCTCCTACAATGAGCAGTTCTTC
TRBD1 TRBJ1-5 TRBV20-1 . CSARMTGERSQPQHF TGCAGTGCTCGGATGACAGGGGAACGAAGTCAGCCCCAGCATTTT
. TRBJ2-7 TRBV7-8 few CASSSRSTYEQYF TGTGCCAGCAGCTCTCGATCGACCTACGAGCAGTACTTC
TRBD2 TRBJ2-5 TRBV20-1 few CSASLGRSGGRETQYF TGCAGTGCTAGTTTAGGGAGGAGCGGGGGGCGGGAGACCCAGTACTTC
. TRBJ1-1 TRBV6-1 few CASSADTEAFF TGTGCCAGCAGTGCCGACACTGAAGCTTTCTTT
. TRBJ1-1 TRBV6-2/TRBV6-3 many CASSPWTQVSPYLDTEAFF TGTGCCAGCAGCCCCTGGACACAAGTTTCTCCTTATCTGGACACTGAAGCTTTCTTT
. TRBJ2-3 TRBV18 many CASSGPSTDTQYF TGTGCCAGCTCAGGACCTAGCACAGATACGCAGTATTTT
. TRBJ2-7 TRBV6-5 . CASSYGLDPYLYEQYF TGTGCCAGCAGTTACGGTTTAGACCCCTACCTCTACGAGCAGTACTTC
. TRBJ1-1 TRBV5-1 many CASSPGRQNTEAFF TGCGCCAGCAGCCCAGGACGGCAGAACACTGAAGCTTTCTTT
. TRBJ2-2 TRBV6-2/TRBV6-3 . CASSSLHSTGELFF TGTGCCAGCAGTTCCCTACACAGCACCGGGGAGCTGTTTTTT
TRBD1 TRBJ1-4 TRBV28 many CASSLQGGTGFEKLFF TGTGCCAGCAGTTTACAAGGAGGGACAGGCTTTGAAAAACTGTTTTTT
TRBD1 TRBJ2-7 TRBV29-1 . CSATAWDRGVYEQYF TGCAGCGCCACCGCATGGGACAGGGGGGTCTACGAGCAGTACTTC
. TRBJ1-5 TRBV7-9 many CASSSMTPDQPQHF TGTGCCAGCAGCTCTATGACTCCAGATCAGCCCCAGCATTTT
. TRBJ2-1 TRBV29-1 . CSVGTGPVGNEQFF TGCAGCGTTGGAACCGGCCCTGTGGGGAATGAGCAGTTCTTC
. TRBJ1-1 TRBV3-1 few CASSGGARGTEAFF TGTGCCAGCAGTGGTGGGGCTCGGGGCACTGAAGCTTTCTTT
TRBD1 TRBJ1-1 TRBV25-1 few CASSSPGTGELTEAFF TGTGCCAGCAGTTCACCCGGGACAGGGGAGCTGACTGAAGCTTTCTTT
. TRBJ2-3 TRBV7-9 few CANSQGTRADTQYF TGTGCCAACTCACAGGGAACGAGGGCAGATACGCAGTATTTT
TRBD2 TRBJ2-1 TRBV4-3 few CATSRAGTSGMNEQFF TGCGCCACCAGCCGAGCCGGGACTAGCGGTATGAATGAGCAGTTCTTC
TRBD2 TRBJ2-2 TRBV12-3/TRBV12-4 many CASSWTSGTNTGELFF TGTGCCAGCAGTTGGACTAGCGGGACGAACACCGGGGAGCTGTTTTTT
. TRBJ2-5 TRBV12-3/TRBV12-4 . CASSFRGGQQETQYF TGTGCCAGCAGTTTTAGGGGGGGACAGCAAGAGACCCAGTACTTC
TRBD2 TRBJ2-5 TRBV9 many CASSSGTSGAGGETQYF TGTGCCAGCAGCTCCGGGACTAGCGGGGCGGGAGGGGAGACCCAGTACTTC
TRBD2 TRBJ2-7 TRBV3-1 many CASSQRGLAFFEQYF TGTGCCAGCAGCCAGAGGGGACTAGCGTTTTTCGAGCAGTACTTC
. TRBJ1-1 TRBV29-1 . CSVGVPVNTEAFF TGCAGCGTTGGGGTCCCGGTGAACACTGAAGCTTTCTTT
TRBD1 TRBJ2-7 TRBV29-1 . CSVEGTGGAGYEQYF TGCAGCGTTGAAGGGACAGGGGGCGCCGGCTACGAGCAGTACTTC
. TRBJ2-3 TRBV15 . CATSRDRRRATDTQYF TGTGCCACCAGCAGAGATCGTCGCAGGGCCACAGATACGCAGTATTTT
. TRBJ2-5 TRBV14 . CASSQWGVLQETQYF TGTGCCAGCAGCCAATGGGGGGTACTCCAAGAGACCCAGTACTTC
TRBD1 TRBJ1-6 TRBV28 many CASIVDLGQGSPLHF TGTGCCAGCATCGTAGACTTGGGACAGGGTTCACCCCTCCACTTT
. TRBJ1-1 TRBV6-2/TRBV6-3 many CASSYSAVTEAFF TGTGCCAGCAGTTACTCGGCGGTTACTGAAGCTTTCTTT
TRBD1 TRBJ2-7 TRBV11-2 few CASSWGIPGTAYEQYF TGTGCCAGCAGCTGGGGAATTCCCGGGACAGCGTACGAGCAGTACTTC
TRBD1 TRBJ1-5 TRBV7-8 few CASSLVGQVGQPQHF TGTGCCAGCAGCTTAGTGGGACAGGTGGGTCAGCCCCAGCATTTT
. TRBJ1-1 TRBV12-3/TRBV12-4 . CASSLAGLRTEAFF TGTGCCAGCAGTTTAGCCGGGTTGAGGACTGAAGCTTTCTTT
. TRBJ2-5 TRBV11-2 many CASSLDGGPGAETQYF TGTGCCAGCAGCTTAGACGGAGGCCCGGGGGCCGAGACCCAGTACTTC
TRBD1 TRBJ1-1 TRBV7-9 many CASGTGTATEAFF TGTGCCAGCGGAACGGGGACAGCTACTGAAGCTTTCTTT
. TRBJ1-2 TRBV7-2 many CASSPQGFYGYTF TGTGCCAGCAGCCCACAGGGATTTTATGGCTACACCTTC
TRBD2 TRBJ2-6 TRBV12-3/TRBV12-4 few CASSGSGTGANVLTF TGTGCCAGCAGTGGGAGCGGGACTGGGGCCAACGTCCTGACTTTC
. TRBJ2-3 TRBV20-1 many CSAMSGVADTQYF TGCAGTGCTATGTCGGGGGTGGCAGATACGCAGTATTTT
. TRBJ1-1 TRBV2 . CASISRMNTEAFF TGTGCCAGCATCTCCAGGATGAACACTGAAGCTTTCTTT
. TRBJ2-1 TRBV3-1 many CASSQDSVRGAYNEQFF TGTGCCAGCAGCCAAGATTCGGTCAGAGGCGCCTACAATGAGCAGTTCTTC
. TRBJ2-3 TRBV7-9 few CASSPDSPTQYF TGTGCCAGCAGCCCCGACTCTCCTACGCAGTATTTT
. TRBJ2-7 TRBV5-6 many CASSLGPRGEQYF TGTGCCAGCAGCTTGGGACCCCGGGGAGAGCAGTACTTC
TRBD1 TRBJ1-1 TRBV6-5 few CASRDRDSLLGAFF TGTGCCAGCAGGGACCGGGACAGTTTGCTGGGAGCTTTCTTT
TRBD1 TRBJ2-4 TRBV20-1 . CSASSLLGQGVLDIQYF TGCAGTGCTAGTTCTCTCCTCGGACAGGGAGTGCTGGACATTCAGTACTTC
. TRBJ1-6 TRBV6-1 . CASRREVISPLHF TGTGCCAGCAGAAGGGAGGTGATTTCACCCCTCCACTTT
. TRBJ2-7 TRBV30 . CAWSGPEVGGGPSLKYF TGTGCCTGGAGTGGGCCCGAGGTTGGAGGGGGACCCTCCCTGAAGTACTTC
. TRBJ1-1 TRBV19 many CATSAGANTEAFF TGTGCCACGTCGGCAGGGGCGAACACTGAAGCTTTCTTT
. TRBJ2-2 TRBV4-3 few CASSQDLPGNTGELFF TGCGCCAGCAGCCAAGATCTCCCAGGGAACACCGGGGAGCTGTTTTTT
TRBD2 TRBJ2-7 TRBV6-5 few CASSPSGMSYEQYF TGTGCCAGCAGTCCTAGCGGGATGAGTTACGAGCAGTACTTC
. TRBJ1-4 TRBV12-3/TRBV12-4 many CASSPGGHARFF TGTGCCAGCAGCCCCGGGGGGCACGCCCGGTTTTTT
TRBD2 TRBJ2-5 TRBV7-2 many CASSSDSGRVETQYF TGTGCCAGCAGCTCCGATAGCGGGAGAGTGGAGACCCAGTACTTC
TRBD1 TRBJ1-5 TRBV3-1 . CASSQDFGTGGRPQHF TGTGCCAGCAGCCAAGATTTCGGGACAGGGGGGCGGCCCCAGCATTTT
TRBD2 TRBJ2-3 TRBV7-2 . CASSYKGSGGSDTQYF TGTGCCAGCAGCTATAAGGGTAGCGGGGGCTCAGATACGCAGTATTTT
. TRBJ2-1 TRBV28 few CASTEFMGADEQFF TGTGCCAGCACCGAGTTCATGGGGGCGGATGAGCAGTTCTTC
. TRBJ2-7 TRBV9 . CASSVGGKDEQYF TGTGCCAGCAGCGTTGGGGGGAAGGACGAGCAGTACTTC
. TRBJ2-1 TRBV30 . CAWSVGLVGGQEQFF TGTGCCTGGAGTGTAGGCCTGGTCGGGGGGCAGGAGCAGTTCTTC
TRBD1 TRBJ2-7 TRBV29-1 many CSVEDLGEQGSSYEQYF TGCAGCGTTGAAGATCTTGGGGAACAGGGGAGCTCCTACGAGCAGTACTTC